The 4 T cell receptor beta chains below come from one sample, sequenced in a study of T cell changes during pregnancy in multiple sclerosis (dated by TCRdb to between 2019 and 2020). Library preparation was by the immunoSEQ multiplex PCR assay. The clones in this table, taken by TCRdb from immuneACCESS, are in-frame only. Not every clone is retained; where verified, under half of the shortfall comes from an unresolved V gene, and the cause of the rest is unknown. The sample profile shows tens of thousands of clones; about 90% of them were found once. In total, the top ten clones hold approximately 4.9% of the sample. Sequenced here: peripheral blood, sampled after pregnancy. These receptors came from a female donor in good health, enrolled as a control in a pregnancy study.

This chain links TRBV29-1 with TRBJ2-7, with 10 bases aligning to TRBD2. V gave up 7 bases and J gave up 2 bases; unmatched junction bases: 11. In germline, CDR1 is SQVTM, CDR2 ANQGSEA. The CDR3 runs 15 residues. The CDR3 region is CSAVYSGRSAYEQYF. Here the CDR3 DNA reads TGCAGCGCGGTCTATAGCGGGAGGTCCGCCTACGAGCAGTACTTC.

This chain uses TRBV5-1 with TRBJ1-2, with 7 bases that match TRBD1. This CDR3 spans 13 amino acids. J lost 8 bases, V lost 0 bases, and 4 bases had no gene match. Germline V CDR1 and CDR2: SGHRS, YFSETQ. In DNA, the CDR3 is TGCGCCAGCAGCTTGGGGGACAGTAGGGGCTACACCTTC. Translating it yields CASSLGDSRGYTF.

V gene TRBV7-8 combines with J gene TRBJ1-4, with a tentative D call TRBD1 (5 bases). Trimming cost V 2 bases and J 5 bases, with 9 bases left between them. Germline assignment: CDR1 SGHVS and CDR2 FQNEAQ. The length of the CDR3 is 14 residues. CDR3 protein: CASSLQGLNEKLFF. CDR3 sequence (DNA): TGTGCCAGCAGCTTACAGGGTCTAAATGAAAAACTGTTTTTT.

This sequence joins TRBV19 and TRBJ1-1; D perhaps matches TRBD1 (5 bases). Germline lookup yields CDR1 LNHDA and CDR2 SQIVND (reference sequence). The germline V and J ends were trimmed by 6 bases and 2 bases, with 10 bases remaining between them. The CDR3 spans 13 residues. The CDR3 nucleotides read TGTGCCAGTAGCCCAGGGCTTAACACTGAAGCTTTCTTT. Translating gives CASSPGLNTEAFF.